This TCR beta chain was found in a study of shared clonotypes between healthy human individuals. CDR3 length: 17 residues. Germline assignment: CDR1 SGHVS and CDR2 FQNEAQ. Trimming pared 1 base from V and 1 base from J, leaving 15 bases between. Several immunoSEQ plates held equal portions of the genomic DNA taken from each subset. The repertoire was sequenced with immunoSEQ multiplex PCR; TCRdb's copy has only in-frame clones and lacks some. The sample holds over a million clones, 70% to 80% seen once. Healthy HIV-negative adults without recent acute infections or vaccinations served as donors. The chain is built from TRBV7-8 and TRBJ2-3; D may be TRBD2 (6 bases). The specimen was memory CD4+ T cells sorted from blood. Subset here: CD45RA-negative fraction. This clonotype was sampled from a man younger than 35 in good health. Here the CDR3 reads CASSLVGGGKGTDTQYF. The CDR3 coding sequence is TGTGCCAGCAGCTTAGTGGGGGGAGGCAAGGGCACAGATACGCAGTATTTT.